The present entry profiles one TCR beta chain with its context. As yet, its antigen is unknown. It was from unfractionated whole blood that total RNA was extracted. V shed 2 bases, J shed 8 bases, and the junction held 7 bases outside the gene matches. The CDR3 length is 15 residues. Germline values: CDR1 SGHRS, CDR2 YFSETQ. Unique molecular identifiers were attached to individual cDNA molecules during library preparation. Authors' data handling: There were a median of around 100,000 TCRs per sample, with a range from roughly 20,000 to 700,000. TCRdb re-analysed the reads in MiXCR, keeping a single row per CDR3 protein. The V and J calls and clone size are TCRdb's, not the authors'. The sample lists about 120,000 distinct CDR3 sequences; around 9% were seen once. The data were obtained in a study of human T cells and chemical hapten exposure. Looking at the study overall: Per-sample TCR yield variation was attributed mainly to small pooled library volume differences.

Findings and caveats of the study: Sensitizing with DPC caused no change in TCRs above 1 in 1000 frequency.

The sample consisted of whole blood. This TCR was sampled from a human donor in good health. Some clones in this sample may be carry-over from other donors' samples. The chain is built from TRBV5-1 and TRBJ2-1; TRBD2 agrees at 10 bases. CDR3 sequence (DNA): TGCGCCAGCAGCTTAAGGTCTAGCGGGGGTGATGAGCAGTTCTTC. Its protein is CASSLRSSGGDEQFF.